The present entry profiles one T cell receptor (beta chain) with its context. This specimen comes from a study of neoadjuvant anti-PD-1 for oral cavity cancer. Trimming left V 0 bases short and J 0 bases short, with 8 bases between. Germline V gives CDR1 MNHEY, CDR2 SVGAGI. The CDR3 runs 15 residues. This table comes from immunoSEQ multiplex PCR, and its TCRdb copy is limited to in-frame clones, with some not included. Among around 34,000 clones listed, about 86% were seen once. The sample was PBMCs, taken before nivolumab (anti-PD-1) treatment. This sequence joins TRBV6-5 and TRBJ1-1; D possibly corresponds to TRBD1 (5 bases). The TCR was taken from a person aged 40-85 years with oral cavity squamous cell carcinoma. CDR3 nucleotide sequence: TGTGCCAGCAGTTACTCCGGGACGGTGAACACTGAAGCTTTCTTT. Its protein is CASSYSGTVNTEAFF.